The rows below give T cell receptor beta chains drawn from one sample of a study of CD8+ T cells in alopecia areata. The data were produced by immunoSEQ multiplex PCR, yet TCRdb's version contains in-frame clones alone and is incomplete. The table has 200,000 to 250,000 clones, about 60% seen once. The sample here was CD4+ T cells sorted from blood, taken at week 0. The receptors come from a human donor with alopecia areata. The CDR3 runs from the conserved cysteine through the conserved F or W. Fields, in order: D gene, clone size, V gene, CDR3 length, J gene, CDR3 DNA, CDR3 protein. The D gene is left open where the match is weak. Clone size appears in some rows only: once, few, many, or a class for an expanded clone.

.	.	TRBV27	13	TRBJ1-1	TGTGCCAGCAGTTGGAAGGGGTACACTGAAGCTTTCTTT	CASSWKGYTEAFF
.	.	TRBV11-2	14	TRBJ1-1	TGTGCCAGCAGCAGAGGGACCTTGAACACTGAAGCTTTCTTT	CASSRGTLNTEAFF
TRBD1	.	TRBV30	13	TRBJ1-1	TGTGCCTGGGCGGGACAGCCGAACACTGAAGCTTTCTTT	CAWAGQPNTEAFF
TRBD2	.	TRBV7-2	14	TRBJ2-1	TGTGCCAGCAGCACCGGACTAGCGGGTAATGAGCAGTTCTTC	CASSTGLAGNEQFF
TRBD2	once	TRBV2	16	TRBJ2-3	TGTGCCAGCAGTGATGGTTTACTAGCGGGAGGGGATACGCAGTATTTT	CASSDGLLAGGDTQYF
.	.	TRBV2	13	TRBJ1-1	TGTGCCAGCAGTGAACAGGGGAGCACTGAAGCTTTCTTT	CASSEQGSTEAFF
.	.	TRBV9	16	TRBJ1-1	TGTGCCAGCAGCGTAGGGCAGGGCCCAATGAACACTGAAGCTTTCTTT	CASSVGQGPMNTEAFF
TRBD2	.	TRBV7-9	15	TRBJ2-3	TGTGCCAGCAGCCAGGGACTAGCAACCACAGATACGCAGTATTTT	CASSQGLATTDTQYF
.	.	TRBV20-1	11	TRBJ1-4	TGCAGTGCTAGAGAGGGACAAAGACTGTTTTTT	CSAREGQRLFF
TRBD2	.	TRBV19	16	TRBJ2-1	TGTGCCAGTAGTCCCGCTAGCGGGGAGAGTCGAAATGAGCAGTTCTTC	CASSPASGESRNEQFF
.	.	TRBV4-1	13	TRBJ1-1	TGCGCCAGCAGCTACAAGGGAGTTCCTGAAGCTTTCTTT	CASSYKGVPEAFF
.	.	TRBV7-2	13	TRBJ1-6	TGTGCCGGAAGGGGGACACTAAATTCACCCCTCCACTTT	CAGRGTLNSPLHF
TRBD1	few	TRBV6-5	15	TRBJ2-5	TGTGCCAGCACCAGGCTGACAGGGAGACAAGAGACCCAGTACTTC	CASTRLTGRQETQYF
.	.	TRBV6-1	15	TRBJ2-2	TGTGCCAGCTCCGTACAGGGATTCAACACCGGGGAGCTGTTTTTT	CASSVQGFNTGELFF
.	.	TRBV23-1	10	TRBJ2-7	TGCGCCAGCAATGGTAGCGAGCAGTACTTC	CASNGSEQYF
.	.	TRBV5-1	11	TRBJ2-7	TGCGCCAGCAGCTCTGACTACGAGCAGTACTTC	CASSSDYEQYF
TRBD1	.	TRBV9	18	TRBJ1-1	TGTGCCAGCAGCCCTCGACAGGGTTTTGGTTGGGGGGACACTGAAGCTTTCTTT	CASSPRQGFGWGDTEAFF
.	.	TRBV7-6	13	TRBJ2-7	TGTGCCAGCAGCCCTGCTGGCCCCTACGAGCAGTACTTC	CASSPAGPYEQYF
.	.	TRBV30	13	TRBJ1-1	TGTGCCTGGACCGTGGGGGCGAACACTGAAGCTTTCTTT	CAWTVGANTEAFF
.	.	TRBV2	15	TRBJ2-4	TGTGCCAGCTCGGTCAGGGACCTTGCCAAAAACATTCAGTACTTC	CASSVRDLAKNIQYF
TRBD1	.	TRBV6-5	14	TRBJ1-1	TGTGCCAGCAGCCAACAGGGGCCGGGCACTGAAGCTTTCTTT	CASSQQGPGTEAFF
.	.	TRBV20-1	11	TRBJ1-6	TGCAGTGCTAGGGGGGGAGGGTCCCTCCACTTT	CSARGGGSLHF
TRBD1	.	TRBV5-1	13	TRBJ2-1	TGCGCCAGCAGCCTGGGACAGCCCAATGAGCAGTTCTTC	CASSLGQPNEQFF
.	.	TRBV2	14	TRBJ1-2	TGTGCCAGCAGTCCCGTCGCAGGGACGAAGGGCTACACCTTC	CASSPVAGTKGYTF
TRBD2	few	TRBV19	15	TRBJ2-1	TGTGCCAGTAATCGGTGGCGGGAGGGGCCCAATGAGCAGTTCTTC	CASNRWREGPNEQFF
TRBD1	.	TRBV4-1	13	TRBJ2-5	TGCGCCAGCAGACCGACAGGGGTTGAGACCCAGTACTTC	CASRPTGVETQYF
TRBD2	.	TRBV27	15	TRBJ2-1	TGTGCCAGCAGTTCGGGACTAGCGGGAGTCTATGAGCAGTTCTTC	CASSSGLAGVYEQFF
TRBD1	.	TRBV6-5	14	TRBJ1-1	TGTGCCAGCAGTTCGCGGACAGGCGGCACTGAAGCTTTCTTT	CASSSRTGGTEAFF
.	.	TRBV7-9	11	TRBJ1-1	TGTGCCAGCAGCCTCTCGACTGAAGCTTTCTTT	CASSLSTEAFF
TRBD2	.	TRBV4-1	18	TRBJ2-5	TGCGCCAGCAGCCAAGACGCTAGCGGGGGATTCGTCCAAGAGACCCAGTACTTC	CASSQDASGGFVQETQYF
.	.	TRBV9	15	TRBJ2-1	TGTGCCAGCAGCGTAGAGGCCCGAGGGGATAATGAGCAGTTCTTC	CASSVEARGDNEQFF
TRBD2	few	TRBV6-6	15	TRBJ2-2	TGTGCCAGCAGACCGGGACTAGCCGGCTCCGGGGAGCTGTTTTTT	CASRPGLAGSGELFF
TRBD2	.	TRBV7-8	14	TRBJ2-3	TGTGCCAGCAGCTTGCGGGGGGGCACAGATACGCAGTATTTT	CASSLRGGTDTQYF
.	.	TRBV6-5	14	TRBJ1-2	TGTGCCAGCAGAGGCCAGGCCAGCCCTTATGGCTACACCTTC	CASRGQASPYGYTF
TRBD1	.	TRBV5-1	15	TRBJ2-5	TGCGCCAGCAGCATGGGACAGGGGATCCAAGAGACCCAGTACTTC	CASSMGQGIQETQYF
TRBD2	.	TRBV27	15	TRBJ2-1	TGTGCCAGCACCCTCCGGGATAGCGGGAGCAATGAGCAGTTCTTC	CASTLRDSGSNEQFF
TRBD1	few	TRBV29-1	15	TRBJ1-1	TGCAGCGTTGTAAGACAGGGAAGCTGGAACACTGAAGCTTTCTTT	CSVVRQGSWNTEAFF